This TCR beta chain was documented in a study of blood T cell repertoires in COVID-19. Trimming took 4 bases from V and 0 from J; bases not matched to a gene: 3. The CDR3 spans 15 residues. Germline V CDR1 and CDR2: SGDLS, YYNGEE. Researchers sorted participants into cohorts using their self-reported clinical history. Some clones are missing from TCRdb's copy, which holds only in-frame ones; the method was immunoSEQ multiplex PCR. There are roughly 220,000 clones in the sample; about 86% occur only once, and about 3.8% lies in the top ten. The chain combines TRBV9 with TRBJ2-7; the match to TRBD2 covers 11 bases. The TCR was taken from a woman in her forties with acute COVID-19. The sequenced sample consisted of PBMCs or T cells enriched from blood (not recorded which). The CDR3: CASSFGTSGSYEQYF. The CDR3 nucleotides are TGTGCCAGCAGCTTCGGGACTAGCGGCTCCTACGAGCAGTACTTC.